The present TCR beta chain was sequenced within a study of cytomegalovirus exposure and HLA in healthy donors. The study ran its PCR with 60 Vbeta and 13 Jbeta primers. The method was immunoSEQ multiplex PCR; TCRdb's version includes in-frame clones alone and lacks a portion of them. The sample table includes roughly 100,000 clones. CDR3 length: 15 amino acids. Trimming took 6 bases from V and 0 from J, leaving 14 bases between them. Looked up from germline, CDR1 is MNHEY and CDR2 is SVGAGI. This chain joins TRBV6-5 and TRBJ1-1; D perhaps matches TRBD1 (6 bases). Specimen: PBMCs. The clonotype comes from a man aged 40-55 years in good health and CMV-seronegative. Written as DNA, the CDR3 is TGTGCCAGCAGCCGAAACAGGGATTTGAACACTGAAGCTTTCTTT. This encodes CASSRNRDLNTEAFF.